These T cell receptor beta chains were read from a single sample in a study of vaccination and CD4 T cells after COVID-19. Via MiXCR, TCRdb re-called the PCR reads, giving one row per CDR3 protein. Of roughly 12,000 distinct CDR3 sequences in the sample, around 48% are singletons; the top ten hold just over 20%. Their specific antigens are unknown. Material for sequencing was CD4+ T cells from blood, cultured in vitro. These receptors were taken from a human donor who had recovered from COVID-19. Both conserved end residues are part of each CDR3. Each record gives: J gene, D gene, V gene, clone size, CDR3 protein, CDR3 DNA. A D gene is named only where the DNA matches it firmly. Expanded clones are given a class, and other clones once, few, many or no size at all.

TRBJ2-7 | . | TRBV4-1 | . | CASSQVNMGWADEQYF | TGCGCCAGCAGCCAAGTGAATATGGGGTGGGCGGACGAGCAGTACTTC
TRBJ1-2 | . | TRBV30 | . | CAWSLGYGYTF | TGTGCCTGGAGTCTGGGATATGGCTACACCTTC
TRBJ1-6 | TRBD1 | TRBV7-9 | . | CASSPLQGNNSPLHF | TGTGCCAGCAGCCCCCTACAGGGGAATAATTCACCCCTCCACTTT
TRBJ2-5 | TRBD2 | TRBV20-1 | . | CSARTSGGGIETQYF | TGCAGTGCTAGAACTAGCGGGGGGGGGATAGAGACCCAGTACTTC
TRBJ1-5 | . | TRBV2 | few | CASSEGTSNQPQHF | TGTGCCAGCAGTGAGGGGACGAGCAATCAGCCCCAGCATTTT
TRBJ2-2 | . | TRBV20-1 | few | CSASEGEAGELFF | TGCAGTGCTAGTGAGGGAGAGGCCGGGGAGCTGTTTTTT
TRBJ2-1 | . | TRBV2 | . | CASSVYDLGTYNEQFF | TGTGCCAGCAGTGTCTACGATTTAGGCACCTACAATGAGCAGTTCTTC
TRBJ1-2 | TRBD1 | TRBV19 | . | CASSAGQGWVSGYTF | TGTGCCAGTAGTGCCGGACAGGGATGGGTATCGGGCTACACCTTC
TRBJ1-2 | . | TRBV12-3/TRBV12-4 | . | CASSRDAVYGYTF | TGTGCCAGCAGCAGGGATGCGGTCTATGGCTACACCTTC
TRBJ1-1 | TRBD1 | TRBV2 | . | CASSPRGREAFF | TGTGCCAGCAGTCCCAGGGGGCGTGAAGCTTTCTTT
TRBJ1-2 | . | TRBV7-9 | . | CASSSFGSNPYGYTF | TGTGCCAGCAGTTCCTTCGGGTCCAACCCCTATGGCTACACCTTC
TRBJ2-4 | . | TRBV20-1 | few | CSARGGGSGAKNIQYF | TGCAGTGCTAGAGGGGGTGGCTCTGGGGCCAAAAACATTCAGTACTTC
TRBJ2-3 | . | TRBV20-1 | few | CSARKGGRTTDTQYF | TGCAGTGCTAGAAAAGGGGGTCGGACCACAGATACGCAGTATTTT
TRBJ2-2 | . | TRBV7-9 | few | CASSLGLPLTGELFF | TGTGCCAGCAGCTTGGGACTCCCTTTGACCGGGGAGCTGTTTTTT
TRBJ2-7 | . | TRBV21-1 | . | CASSKLWLAGGSYEQYF | TGTGCCAGCAGCAAATTGTGGCTAGCGGGAGGGAGCTACGAGCAGTACTTC
TRBJ2-3 | . | TRBV6-1 | once | CASSIQPSTDTQYF | TGTGCCAGCAGTATTCAACCTAGCACAGATACGCAGTATTTT
TRBJ2-3 | TRBD1 | TRBV9 | few | CASSHWDRESDTQYF | TGTGCCAGCAGCCACTGGGACAGGGAATCAGATACGCAGTATTTT
TRBJ1-1 | . | TRBV6-1 | . | CASSDGTYTEAFF | TGTGCCAGCAGTGATGGAACGTACACTGAAGCTTTCTTT
TRBJ2-3 | TRBD2 | TRBV29-1 | . | CSVGTSGRADTQYF | TGCAGCGTTGGGACTAGCGGGAGGGCAGATACGCAGTATTTT
TRBJ2-1 | TRBD2 | TRBV19 | . | CASSPTTSGRPYNEQFF | TGTGCCAGTAGTCCAACGACTAGCGGGAGGCCCTACAATGAGCAGTTCTTC
TRBJ1-4 | TRBD1 | TRBV20-1 | . | CSAREGDRAPLKGKLFF | TGCAGTGCTAGAGAGGGGGACAGGGCCCCCCTAAAGGGGAAACTGTTTTTT
TRBJ1-6 | TRBD1 | TRBV20-1 | . | CSVLRGTGGNSPLHF | TGCAGTGTTCTAAGGGGGACAGGGGGCAACTCACCCCTCCACTTT
TRBJ2-3 | TRBD2 | TRBV15 | . | CATSRDLAGGPSTDTQYF | TGTGCCACCAGCAGAGATCTAGCGGGAGGGCCTAGCACAGATACGCAGTATTTT
TRBJ2-7 | . | TRBV20-1 | . | CSASGSREQYF | TGCAGTGCTAGCGGGAGTCGGGAGCAGTACTTC
TRBJ1-6 | TRBD1 | TRBV20-1 | few | CSARGPGGRAPLHF | TGCAGTGCTAGGGGACCAGGGGGCCGGGCACCCCTCCACTTT